This T cell receptor beta chain appears in the sequencing data of a study of immune heterogeneity within non-small cell lung tumors. About the study: Among the tumors, a few were squamous cell carcinomas, under 13 were non-squamous carcinomas and 1 was not otherwise specified.

Ten or more counts support this clonotype. What it binds is not known. Template was bulk tumor genomic DNA, roughly 580 ng per sample. Several biopsies were collected from each primary tumor during surgery. They were spaced as far apart as possible within the tumor mass. With untreated, newly diagnosed non-small cell lung cancer, the patients went on to undergo curative surgery. The V and J ends lost 1 base and 4 bases respectively, with 14 bases between them. The CDR3 is 15 amino acids. Germline loops: CDR1 SGHDT, CDR2 YYEEEE. TCR beta CDR3 was amplified by multiplex PCR using 32 V and 13 J primers. TCRdb itself ran the multiplex PCR reads through MiXCR, one entry per CDR3 protein. The sample records fewer than 3,000 distinct CDR3 sequences, 14% to 15% being singletons. Findings of the study overall: For the most part, the T-cell receptor beta clonotypes present at high frequency were distinct from one individual patient to the next. High-frequency clones unique to single sites coexisted with identical dominant CDR3 beta clonotypes that recurred across tumor sites within a patient.

Sequencing was done on a sample of lung tumor tissue. This TCR came from a female donor with non-small cell lung cancer. J is TRBJ2-5 and V is TRBV5-6, with D possibly being TRBD1 (5 bases). In nucleotides, the CDR3 is TGTGCCAGCAGCTTGAAGGGGTCTCTATCAGAGACCCAGTACTTC. Encoded protein: CASSLKGSLSETQYF. The full variable domain, its missing parts supplied by reference TRBV5-6 and TRBJ2-5, is DAGVTQSPTHLIKTRGQQVTLRCSPKSGHDTVSWYQQALGQGPQFIFQYYEEEERQRGNFPDRFSGHQFPNYSSELNVNALLLGDSALYLCASSLKGSLSETQYFGPGTRLLVL.